The source of this TCR beta chain is a study of T-cell reconstitution after alpha-beta-depleted transplantation in children. Study conclusions and caveats: The origin of alpha-beta T cells about two months after transplant was reportedly several hundred expanded graft clones. Fresh T-cell production supplied most of the T-cell counts and diversity seen one year after transplant. Elevated TCRbeta diversity at day 60 was traced, in some patients, to surviving recipient T cells and thymic progenitors.

Germline-derived CDR1 and CDR2 are SNHLY and FYNNEI. This CDR3 is 12 amino acids long. Trimming stripped 7 bases from V and 4 bases from J, with 10 bases between. About this clonotype: Its specificity is not known. The CDR3 end shows no conserved phenylalanine or tryptophan, and so a read error is likely.

Preparation of the TCRbeta library involved a method that used unique molecular identifiers. TCRdb re-called the PCR reads through MiXCR, storing one row per CDR3 protein. The sample has around 440,000 distinct CDR3 sequences; around 15% are singletons. The V call is TRBV2, the J call TRBJ2-5, with D perhaps matching TRBD1 (6 bases). The material sequenced was PBMCs, mostly from graft donor cells, taken 360 days after TCRalphabeta/CD19-depleted stem cell transplant. This receptor was obtained from a boy younger than two who had a stem cell transplant for Wiskott-Aldrich syndrome, so the T cells may come from the graft donor. In DNA, the CDR3 is TGTGCCAGCATCGAGGACAGAGAGACCCAGTACCTC. Translated, it gives CASIEDRETQYL.